This T cell receptor beta chain comes out of a study of regulatory T cells in long-lasting Graves disease. Time point: newly diagnosed GD, antithyroid drugs for less than 3 months. The TCR library used RNA extracted from PBMCs. It was by American Thyroid Association guidelines that Graves' disease was diagnosed. Remarks on this clonotype: Its antigen is currently unknown.

Arm-PCR of CDR3 regions and iRepertoire HTBI primers were the basis on which TCR beta libraries were built. Each CDR3 protein gets one entry after TCRdb re-called the multiplex PCR reads with MiXCR. The table shows about 380,000 distinct CDR3 sequences, with 15% to 17% occurring only once. Study outcomes and limitations: The TCR repertoire of persistent Graves' patients was less diverse than that of newly diagnosed ones. Accuracy could have been hurt by small sample size.

The sequenced sample was peripheral blood mononuclear cells (PBMCs), obtained at new diagnosis, from a patient treated with antithyroid drugs. This receptor was taken from a female donor with Graves disease.

The CDR3, as DNA: TGTGCCACCAGCCCTCCGTTATGGTACGGCTACACCTTC. It encodes CATSPPLWYGYTF. The chain has TRBV15 and TRBJ1-2; D gene unclear. The CDR3 is made up of 13 amino acids. Germline loops: CDR1 LNHNV, CDR2 YYDKDF (reference sequence). Trimming cost V 5 bases and J 8 bases, with 15 bases left between them.